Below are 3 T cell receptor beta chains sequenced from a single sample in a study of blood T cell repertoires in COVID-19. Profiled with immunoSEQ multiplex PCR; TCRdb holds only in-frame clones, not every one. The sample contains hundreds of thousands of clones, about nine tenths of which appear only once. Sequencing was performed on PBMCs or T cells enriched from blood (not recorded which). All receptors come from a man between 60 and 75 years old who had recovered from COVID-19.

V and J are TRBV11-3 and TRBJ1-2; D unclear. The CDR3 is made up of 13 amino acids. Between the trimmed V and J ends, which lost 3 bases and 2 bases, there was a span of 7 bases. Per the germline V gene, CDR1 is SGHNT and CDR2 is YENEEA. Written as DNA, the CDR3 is TGTGCCAGCAGCTTTGGCCAGAACTATGGCTACACCTTC. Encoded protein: CASSFGQNYGYTF.

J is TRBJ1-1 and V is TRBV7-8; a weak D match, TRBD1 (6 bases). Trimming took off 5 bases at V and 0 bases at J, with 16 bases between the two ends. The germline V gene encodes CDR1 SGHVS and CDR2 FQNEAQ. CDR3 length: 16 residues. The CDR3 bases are TGTGCCAGCAGCGAGGGACAAAGGATCATGAACACTGAAGCTTTCTTT. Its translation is CASSEGQRIMNTEAFF.

The CDR3 sequence: CASSYSKGAVYGYTF. Here the CDR3 DNA reads TGTGCCAGCAGTTACTCAAAGGGGGCTGTCTATGGCTACACCTTC. The J gene is TRBJ1-2, the V gene TRBV6-6; 7 nucleotides line up with TRBD1. The CDR3 contains 15 residues. Germline V lookup: CDR1 MNHNY, CDR2 SVGAGI (reference sequence). V shed 0 bases, J shed 4 bases, and the junction held 5 bases outside the gene matches.